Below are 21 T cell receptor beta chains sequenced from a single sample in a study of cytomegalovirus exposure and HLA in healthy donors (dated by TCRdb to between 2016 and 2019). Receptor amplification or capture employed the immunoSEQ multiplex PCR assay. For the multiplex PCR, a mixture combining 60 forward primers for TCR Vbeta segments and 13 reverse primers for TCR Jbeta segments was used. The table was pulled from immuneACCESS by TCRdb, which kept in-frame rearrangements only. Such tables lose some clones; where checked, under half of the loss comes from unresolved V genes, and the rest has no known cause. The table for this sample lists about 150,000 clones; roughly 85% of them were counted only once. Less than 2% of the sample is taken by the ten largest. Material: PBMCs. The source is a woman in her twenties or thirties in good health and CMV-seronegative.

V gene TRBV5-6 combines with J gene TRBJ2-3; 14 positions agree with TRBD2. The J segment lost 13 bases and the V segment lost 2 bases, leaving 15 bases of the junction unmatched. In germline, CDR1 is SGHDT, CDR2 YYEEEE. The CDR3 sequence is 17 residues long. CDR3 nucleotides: TGTGCCAGCAGCTTATACACAACCGGGACTAGCGGGGGAAAAAAGTATTTT. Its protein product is CASSLYTTGTSGGKKYF.

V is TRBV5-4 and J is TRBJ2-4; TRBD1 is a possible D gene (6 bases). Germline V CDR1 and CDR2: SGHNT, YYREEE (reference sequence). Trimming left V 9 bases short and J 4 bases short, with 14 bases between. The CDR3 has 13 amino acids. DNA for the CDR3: TGTGCCACCTCAGGGGTTTCGAAAAACATTCAGTACTTC. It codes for CATSGVSKNIQYF. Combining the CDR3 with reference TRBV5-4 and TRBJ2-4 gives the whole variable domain ETGVTQSPTHLIKTRGQQVTLRCSSQSGHNTVSWYQQALGQGPQFIFQYYREEENGRGNFPPRFSGLQFPNYSSELNVNALELDDSALYLCATSGVSKNIQYFGAGTRLSVL.

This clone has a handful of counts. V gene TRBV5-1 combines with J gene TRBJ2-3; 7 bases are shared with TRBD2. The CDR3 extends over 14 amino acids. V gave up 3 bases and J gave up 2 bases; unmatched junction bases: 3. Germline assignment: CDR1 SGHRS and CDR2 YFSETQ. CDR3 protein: CASSSGLDTDTQYF. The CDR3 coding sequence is TGCGCCAGCAGCTCAGGACTAGACACAGATACGCAGTATTTT. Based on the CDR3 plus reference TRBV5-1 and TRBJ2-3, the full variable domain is KAGVTQTPRYLIKTRGQQVTLSCSPISGHRSVSWYQQTPGQGLQFLFEYFSETQRNKGNFPGRFSGRQFSNSRSEMNVSTLELGDSALYLCASSSGLDTDTQYFGPGTRLTVL.

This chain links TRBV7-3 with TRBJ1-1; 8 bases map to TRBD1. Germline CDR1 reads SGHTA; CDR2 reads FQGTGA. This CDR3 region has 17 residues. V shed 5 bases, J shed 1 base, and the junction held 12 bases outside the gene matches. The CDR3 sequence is CASSQGGAGGRNTEAFF. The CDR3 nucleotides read TGTGCCAGCAGCCAAGGGGGGGCAGGGGGCCGGAACACTGAAGCTTTCTTT.

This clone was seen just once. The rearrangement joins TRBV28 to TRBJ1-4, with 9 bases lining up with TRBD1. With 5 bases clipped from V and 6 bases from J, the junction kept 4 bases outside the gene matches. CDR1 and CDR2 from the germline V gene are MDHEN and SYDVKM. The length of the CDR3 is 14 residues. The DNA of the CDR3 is TGTGCCAGCAGTCCGGGACAGGGACATGAAAAACTGTTTTTT. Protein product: CASSPGQGHEKLFF. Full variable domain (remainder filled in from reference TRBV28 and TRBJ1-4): DVKVTQSSRYLVKRTGEKVFLECVQDMDHENMFWYRQDPGLGLRLIYFSYDVKMKEKGDIPEGYSVSREKKERFSLILESASTNQTSMYLCASSPGQGHEKLFFGSGTQLSVL.

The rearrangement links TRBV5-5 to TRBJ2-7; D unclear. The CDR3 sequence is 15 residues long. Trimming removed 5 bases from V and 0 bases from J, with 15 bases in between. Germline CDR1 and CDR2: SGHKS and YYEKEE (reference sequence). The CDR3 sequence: CASRKQHKISYEQYF. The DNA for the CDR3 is TGTGCCAGCAGAAAACAGCACAAAATCTCCTACGAGCAGTACTTC.

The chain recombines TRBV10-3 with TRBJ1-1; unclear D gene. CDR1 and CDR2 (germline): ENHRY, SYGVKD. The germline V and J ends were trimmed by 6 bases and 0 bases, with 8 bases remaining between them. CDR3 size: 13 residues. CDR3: CAISVELNTEAFF. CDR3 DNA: TGTGCCATCAGCGTAGAGCTGAACACTGAAGCTTTCTTT.

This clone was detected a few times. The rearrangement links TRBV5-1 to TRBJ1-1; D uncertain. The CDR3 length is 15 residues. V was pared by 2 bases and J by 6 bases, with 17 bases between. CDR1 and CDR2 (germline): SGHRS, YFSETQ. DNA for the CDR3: TGCGCCAGCAGCTTTTTTCCGGCAGCGGTCGCTGAAGCTTTCTTT. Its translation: CASSFFPAAVAEAFF. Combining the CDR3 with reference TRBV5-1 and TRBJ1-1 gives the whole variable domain KAGVTQTPRYLIKTRGQQVTLSCSPISGHRSVSWYQQTPGQGLQFLFEYFSETQRNKGNFPGRFSGRQFSNSRSEMNVSTLELGDSALYLCASSFFPAAVAEAFFGQGTRLTVV.

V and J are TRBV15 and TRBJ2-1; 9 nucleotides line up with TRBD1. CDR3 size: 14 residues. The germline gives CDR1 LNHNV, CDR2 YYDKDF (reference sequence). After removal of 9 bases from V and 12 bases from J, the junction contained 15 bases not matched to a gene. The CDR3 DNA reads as TGTGCCACTGGCCGGGACAGGGTAACAATCGGGCAGTTCTTC. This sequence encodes CATGRDRVTIGQFF.

Written as DNA, the CDR3 is TGCGCCAGCAGCCCCCGCCTAGTGCTGAACACTGAAGCTTTCTTT. This sequence encodes CASSPRLVLNTEAFF. The chain links TRBV4-1 to TRBJ1-1, with D unresolved. Germline CDR1 MGHRA, CDR2 YSYEKL. Trimming pared 4 bases from V and 0 bases from J, leaving 12 bases between. CDR3 size: 15 residues.

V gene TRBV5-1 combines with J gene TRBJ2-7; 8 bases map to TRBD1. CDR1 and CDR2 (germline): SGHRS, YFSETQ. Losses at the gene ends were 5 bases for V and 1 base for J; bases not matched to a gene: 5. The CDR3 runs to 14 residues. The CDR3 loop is CASSWTGISYEQYF. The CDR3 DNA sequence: TGCGCCAGCAGTTGGACAGGGATTTCCTACGAGCAGTACTTC. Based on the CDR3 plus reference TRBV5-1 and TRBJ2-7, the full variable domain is KAGVTQTPRYLIKTRGQQVTLSCSPISGHRSVSWYQQTPGQGLQFLFEYFSETQRNKGNFPGRFSGRQFSNSRSEMNVSTLELGDSALYLCASSWTGISYEQYFGPGTRLTVT.

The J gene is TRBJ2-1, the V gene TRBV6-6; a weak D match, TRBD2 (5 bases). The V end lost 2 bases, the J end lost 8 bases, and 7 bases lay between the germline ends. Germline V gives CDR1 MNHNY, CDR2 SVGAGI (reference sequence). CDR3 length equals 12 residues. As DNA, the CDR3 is TGTGCCAGCAGTTACACGGGATATGAGCAGTTCTTC. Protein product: CASSYTGYEQFF.

CDR3 residues: CASSPGTGGTYGYTF. CDR3 DNA sequence: TGTGCCAGCAGCCCCGGGACAGGGGGCACCTATGGCTACACCTTC. This rearrangement joins TRBV7-6 to TRBJ1-2; 12 bases align to TRBD1. Looked up from germline, CDR1 is SGHVS and CDR2 is FNYEAQ. The CDR3 loop spans 15 amino acids. The ends lost 5 bases at V and 4 bases at J; junction bases unmatched: 5.

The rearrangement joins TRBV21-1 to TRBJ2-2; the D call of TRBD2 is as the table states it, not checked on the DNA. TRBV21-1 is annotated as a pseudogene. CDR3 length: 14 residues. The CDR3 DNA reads TGTGCCAGCAGCATCGATAGCGGCACCGGGGAGCTGTTTTTT. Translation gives CASSIDSGTGELFF.

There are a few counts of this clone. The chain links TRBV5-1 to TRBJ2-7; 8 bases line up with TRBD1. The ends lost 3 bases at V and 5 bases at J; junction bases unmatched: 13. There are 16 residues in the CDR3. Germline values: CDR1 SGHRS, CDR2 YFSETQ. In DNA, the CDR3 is TGCGCCAGCAGCTCCGGGAAAGGACAGGGTATAAACGAGCAGTACTTC. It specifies CASSSGKGQGINEQYF.

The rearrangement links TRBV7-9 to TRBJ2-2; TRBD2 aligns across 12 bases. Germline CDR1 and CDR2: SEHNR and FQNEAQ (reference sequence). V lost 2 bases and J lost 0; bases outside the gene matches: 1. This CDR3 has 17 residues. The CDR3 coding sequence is TGTGCCAGCAGCTTACTAGCGGGGGGGCCGAACACCGGGGAGCTGTTTTTT. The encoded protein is CASSLLAGGPNTGELFF.

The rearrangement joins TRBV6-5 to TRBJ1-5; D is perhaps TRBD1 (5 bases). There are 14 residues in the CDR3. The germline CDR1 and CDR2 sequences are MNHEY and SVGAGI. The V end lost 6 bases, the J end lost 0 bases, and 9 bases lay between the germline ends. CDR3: CASRQGLSNQPQHF. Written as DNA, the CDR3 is TGTGCCAGCAGGCAGGGACTTAGCAATCAGCCCCAGCATTTT.

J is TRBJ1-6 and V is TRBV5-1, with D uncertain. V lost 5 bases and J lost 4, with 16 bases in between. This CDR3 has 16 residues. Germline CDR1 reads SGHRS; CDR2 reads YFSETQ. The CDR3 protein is CASRDQAAAYNSPLHF. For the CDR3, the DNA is TGCGCCAGCAGAGATCAGGCTGCAGCATATAATTCACCCCTCCACTTT.

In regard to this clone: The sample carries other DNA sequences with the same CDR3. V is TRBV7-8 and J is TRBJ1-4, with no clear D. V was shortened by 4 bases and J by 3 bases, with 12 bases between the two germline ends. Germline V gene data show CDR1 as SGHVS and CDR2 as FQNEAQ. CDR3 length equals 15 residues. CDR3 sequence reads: CASSYGPNSNEKLFF. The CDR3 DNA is TGTGCCAGCAGCTATGGGCCGAATTCTAATGAAAAACTGTTTTTT. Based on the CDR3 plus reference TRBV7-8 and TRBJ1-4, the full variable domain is GAGVSQSPRYKVAKRGQDVALRCDPISGHVSLFWYQQALGQGPEFLTYFQNEAQLDKSGLPSDRFFAERPEGSVSTLKIQRTQQEDSAVYLCASSYGPNSNEKLFFGSGTQLSVL.

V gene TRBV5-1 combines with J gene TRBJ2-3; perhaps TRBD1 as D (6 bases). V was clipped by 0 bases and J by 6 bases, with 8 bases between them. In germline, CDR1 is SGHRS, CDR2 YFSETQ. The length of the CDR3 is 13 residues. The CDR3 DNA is TGCGCCAGCAGCTTGGCAAGGGGGGATACGCAGTATTTT. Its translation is CASSLARGDTQYF.

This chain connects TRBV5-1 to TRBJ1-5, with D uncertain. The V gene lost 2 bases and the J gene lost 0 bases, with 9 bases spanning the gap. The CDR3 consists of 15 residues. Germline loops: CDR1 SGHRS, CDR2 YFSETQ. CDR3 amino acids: CASSFGLDSNQPQHF. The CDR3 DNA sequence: TGCGCCAGCAGCTTTGGACTCGATAGCAATCAGCCCCAGCATTTT.